The 29 T cell receptor beta chains presented below share a single source sample, sequenced in a study of early T cells in non-severe SARS-CoV-2 infection. Each CDR3 protein is one row after TCRdb ran MiXCR on the 5' RACE reads. The table shows around 100,000 distinct CDR3 sequences, with about an eighth occurring only once. The sample taken for sequencing was whole blood. These TCRs come from an adult who was a healthcare worker with PCR-confirmed SARS-CoV-2 infection or an uninfected control (not recorded which).

The rearrangement links TRBV12-3 or TRBV12-4 to TRBJ1-3; D call uncertain. V lost 1 base and J lost 4, with 5 bases in between. CDR3 length equals 13 residues. CDR3: CASSLVRGNTIYF. CDR3 in DNA: TGTGCCAGCAGTTTAGTGCGGGGAAACACCATATATTTT.

J is TRBJ1-1 and V is TRBV20-1; D gene ambiguous. The CDR3 spans 11 residues. V lost 8 bases, J lost 1 base, and 8 bases lay in between. Germline V CDR1 and CDR2: DFQATT, SNEGSKA (reference sequence). The CDR3 coding sequence is TGCAGTTTGTACCGGAACACTGAAGCTTTCTTT. Amino acid sequence: CSLYRNTEAFF.

This clonotype was picked up a small number of times. The chain has TRBV29-1 and TRBJ1-2; D may be TRBD1 (6 bases). CDR1 is SQVTM and CDR2 is ANQGSEA in the germline V gene. V was cut by 4 bases and J by 3 bases, with 18 bases left in between. The CDR3 is made up of 15 amino acids. CDR3 residues: CSVVETGALYYGYTF. DNA of the CDR3: TGCAGCGTTGTAGAGACAGGAGCCCTATACTATGGCTACACCTTC.

The chain is built from TRBV9 and TRBJ2-1; D ambiguous. Trimming pared 3 bases from V and 6 bases from J, leaving 16 bases between. The CDR3 extends over 15 amino acids. Germline CDR1 reads SGDLS; CDR2 reads YYNGEE. The CDR3 sequence is CASSGRHGPTNEQFF. Here the CDR3 DNA reads TGTGCCAGCAGCGGACGCCATGGCCCGACCAATGAGCAGTTCTTC.

About this clonotype itself: A much more abundant neighbour one base away suggests this may be a read error. The chain has TRBV28 and TRBJ2-7; D is perhaps TRBD1 (6 bases). Deletions cut 7 bases from V and 8 bases from J, with 15 bases between. Germline CDR1 MDHEN, CDR2 SYDVKM. The CDR3 runs 12 residues. This CDR3 reads CASMRDTRKQYF. The CDR3 nucleotides read TGTGCCAGCATGAGGGACACGAGGAAGCAGTACTTC. Together with reference TRBV28 and TRBJ2-7, the CDR3 gives the full variable domain: DVKVTQSSRYLVKRTGEKVFLECVQDMDHENMFWYRQDPGLGLRLIYFSYDVKMKEKGDIPEGYSVSREKKERFSLILESASTNQTSMYLCASMRDTRKQYFGPGTRLTVT.

This chain links TRBV20-1 with TRBJ2-2; 16 bases are shared with TRBD2. CDR1 is DFQATT and CDR2 is SNEGSKA in the germline V gene (reference sequence). The CDR3 has 17 amino acids. Losses at the gene ends were 2 bases for V and 6 bases for J; bases not matched to a gene: 6. DNA for the CDR3: TGCAGTGCTAGACCTACGGGACTAGCGGGAGGGGCCGGGGAGCTGTTTTTT. Translating gives CSARPTGLAGGAGELFF.

This sequence joins TRBV24-1 and TRBJ2-1; a possible D gene is TRBD2 (6 bases). The CDR3 extends over 15 amino acids. The V end was cut by 4 bases, the J end by 7 bases, with 16 bases between. In germline, CDR1 is KGHDR, CDR2 SFDVKD. CDR3 sequence reads: CATSDQPAGTNEQFF. The CDR3 nucleotides read TGTGCCACCAGTGACCAGCCGGCGGGAACAAATGAGCAGTTCTTC.

This chain uses TRBV11-1 with TRBJ1-6; D remains ambiguous. Trimming pared 4 bases from V and 7 bases from J, leaving 5 bases between. The CDR3 has 12 amino acids. Looked up from germline, CDR1 is SGHAT and CDR2 is FQDESV (reference sequence). The CDR3 region is CASSSWNSPLHF. CDR3 DNA sequence: TGTGCCAGCAGCTCCTGGAATTCACCCCTCCACTTT.

This clonotype was found many times. This sequence joins TRBV19 and TRBJ2-7, with 7 bases matching TRBD1. CDR1 and CDR2 (germline): LNHDA, SQIVND (reference sequence). Trimming at V came to 2 bases and at J to 3 bases, leaving 7 bases not matched to a gene. CDR3 size: 15 residues. CDR3 sequence: CASSIRVGQRYEQYF. The CDR3 DNA is TGTGCCAGTAGTATACGGGTGGGACAGCGCTACGAGCAGTACTTC.

This clonotype was detected many times. The rearrangement links TRBV3-1 to TRBJ2-2; D gene ambiguous. Trimming removed 4 bases from V and 4 bases from J, with 7 bases in between. The CDR3 consists of 13 residues. CDR1 and CDR2 (germline): LGHDT, YNNKEL (reference sequence). The CDR3 spells CASSPATTGELFF. CDR3 in DNA: TGTGCCAGCAGCCCCGCGACCACCGGGGAGCTGTTTTTT.

On this clonotype: This sequence may be a read error, since a much larger clone differs from it by one base. The J gene is TRBJ1-5, the V gene TRBV30; possible D gene TRBD1, 5 bases. Trimming removed 7 bases at V and 6 bases at J, with 16 bases between. Germline loops: CDR1 GTSNPN, CDR2 SVGIG (reference sequence). This CDR3 region has 13 residues. For the CDR3, the DNA is TGTGCCTTCCCAGACTCAGGGCCTCAGCCCCAGCATTTT. Encoded protein: CAFPDSGPQPQHF.

This clonotype showed up just a few times. This sequence joins TRBV18 and TRBJ2-1; 7 nucleotides match TRBD1. Germline V gene data show CDR1 as KGHSH and CDR2 as LQKENI. This CDR3 has 15 residues. With V trimmed by 2 bases and J by 4 bases, 5 bases remained unmatched. The CDR3 sequence is CASSPRDSLYNEQFF. The CDR3 DNA reads as TGTGCCAGCTCACCAAGGGACAGTTTATACAATGAGCAGTTCTTC.

At least ten counts were recorded for this clonotype. This rearrangement joins TRBV15 to TRBJ2-7; TRBD1 is a possible D gene (6 bases). Germline V gene data show CDR1 as LNHNV and CDR2 as YYDKDF (reference sequence). This CDR3 region has 14 residues. V was pared by 3 bases and J by 3 bases, with 12 bases between. The CDR3 DNA sequence: TGTGCCACCAGCAGCAGGGGTTCCCTCTACGAGCAGTACTTC. Encoded protein: CATSSRGSLYEQYF.

This clonotype was found many times. The V and J genes are TRBV7-9 and TRBJ1-5; 7 bases align to TRBD1. Unmatched junction bases numbered 8, after V lost 2 bases and J lost 1 base. The CDR3 extends over 17 amino acids. CDR1 SEHNR and CDR2 FQNEAQ come from the germline V gene (reference sequence). CDR3 loop: CASSLSPTGVSNQPQHF. The CDR3 DNA reads TGTGCCAGCAGCTTATCCCCAACAGGGGTAAGCAATCAGCCCCAGCATTTT.

This clonotype was seen at least ten times. The chain carries TRBV20-1 and TRBJ2-1; weak D call: TRBD1 (6 bases). The germline V gene encodes CDR1 DFQATT and CDR2 SNEGSKA (reference sequence). This CDR3 is built from 12 residues. Trimming left V 3 bases short and J 10 bases short, with 13 bases between. The CDR3 region is CSARGAVEEQFF. For the CDR3, the DNA is TGCAGTGCTAGGGGGGCGGTGGAAGAGCAGTTCTTC.

This clonotype was seen at least ten times. This sequence joins TRBV29-1 and TRBJ1-2; 10 bases align to TRBD1. The CDR3 totals 14 residues. Trimming took 4 bases from V and 4 from J; bases not matched to a gene: 6. The germline V gene encodes CDR1 SQVTM and CDR2 ANQGSEA. In DNA, the CDR3 is TGCAGCGTTGTCCCGGGACAGGGGAGCTATGGCTACACCTTC. Its translation: CSVVPGQGSYGYTF.

The chain recombines TRBV28 with TRBJ2-3; D is undetermined. The V and J ends lost 7 bases and 7 bases respectively, with 18 bases between them. CDR1 is MDHEN, CDR2 SYDVKM, per germline. The CDR3 is 14 residues long. CDR3 in DNA: TGTGCCAGCATCTCCCCCTCCGACCAACATACGCAGTATTTT. As protein: CASISPSDQHTQYF.

This clonotype appeared many times. V gene TRBV20-1 combines with J gene TRBJ2-1; 9 positions match TRBD1. This CDR3 has 15 amino acids. V was pared by 0 bases and J by 7 bases, with 7 bases of the junction left unmatched. Germline-derived CDR1 and CDR2 are DFQATT and SNEGSKA (reference sequence). CDR3 sequence reads: CSARDRRTGVNEQFF. In nucleotides, the CDR3 is TGCAGTGCTAGAGATCGTAGGACAGGGGTTAATGAGCAGTTCTTC.

There are many counts of this clonotype. V usage is TRBV20-1 and J usage is TRBJ2-7; TRBD2 agrees at 10 bases. The CDR3 runs to 14 residues. Germline trimming cut 5 bases from V and 5 bases from J; bases unmatched to any gene: 9. The V gene's germline CDR1 is DFQATT and CDR2 SNEGSKA (reference sequence). The CDR3 DNA sequence: TGCAGTGCTGAATCACTAGCGGGACGGGACGAGCAGTACTTC. It translates to CSAESLAGRDEQYF.

This chain links TRBV20-1 with TRBJ1-1; D is perhaps TRBD1 (6 bases). V lost 0 bases and J 5 bases, leaving 10 bases between the germline ends. CDR1 is DFQATT and CDR2 is SNEGSKA in the germline V gene (reference sequence). This CDR3 is built from 13 residues. The DNA of the CDR3 is TGCAGTGCTAGAGATGGCGGACAGACTGAAGCTTTCTTT. Protein product: CSARDGGQTEAFF.

Only one count was recorded for this clonotype. Just one base apart from a much larger clone, this may be a read error. This sequence joins TRBV7-2 and TRBJ2-7; 9 bases map to TRBD1. V trimming: 5 bases; J trimming: 3 bases; junction bases outside the gene matches: 5. Germline CDR1 and CDR2: SGHTA and FQGNSA. The CDR3 is made up of 14 amino acids. The CDR3 DNA follows: TGTGCCAGCAGCGACCGACAGGGGGACTACGAGCAGTACTTC. It encodes CASSDRQGDYEQYF.

This clonotype was observed a few times. The rearrangement links TRBV10-2 to TRBJ2-7; 8 nucleotides agree with TRBD2. The germline CDR1 and CDR2 sequences are WSHSY and SAAADI. This CDR3 spans 13 amino acids. V lost 10 bases and J lost 3; bases outside the gene matches: 8. CDR3 loop: CAISGTRGYEQYF. As DNA, the CDR3 is TGCGCCATTTCCGGGACTAGGGGCTACGAGCAGTACTTC.

This clonotype was recorded at least ten times. The CDR3 DNA reads as TGTGCCAGCAGCTACCAGGGGTACAGGGTAAGCACAGATACGCAGTATTTT. Protein sequence: CASSYQGYRVSTDTQYF. This chain links TRBV5-5 with TRBJ2-3; D possibly corresponds to TRBD1 (6 bases). The CDR3 loop spans 17 amino acids. V was trimmed by 3 bases and J by 0 bases, leaving 17 bases between them. Germline values: CDR1 SGHKS, CDR2 YYEKEE (reference sequence). Looking up the rest from reference TRBV5-5 and TRBJ2-3 gives the full variable domain: DAGVTQSPTHLIKTRGQQVTLRCSPISGHKSVSWYQQVLGQGPQFIFQYYEKEERGRGNFPDRFSARQFPNYSSELNVNALLLGDSALYLCASSYQGYRVSTDTQYFGPGTRLTVL.

This clonotype was seen many times. The rearrangement links TRBV6-2 or TRBV6-3 to TRBJ2-7; unclear D gene. V lost 4 bases to trimming and J lost 6 bases, with 7 bases between them. Germline values: CDR1 MNHEY, CDR2 SVGEGT. The CDR3 is 11 amino acids. CDR3: CASSLRREQYF. The DNA for the CDR3 is TGTGCCAGCAGTTTAAGGCGCGAGCAGTACTTC.

This clonotype was detected many times. The J gene is TRBJ2-7, the V gene TRBV4-2; TRBD2 might be the D (6 bases). This CDR3 is 13 amino acids long. CDR1 LGHNA and CDR2 YNFKEQ come from the germline V gene. The ends were cut back, 2 bases at V and 7 bases at J, with 12 bases in the middle. In nucleotides, the CDR3 is TGTGCCAGCAGCCAATGGAGGGGTGAGGAGCAGTACTTC. Encoded protein: CASSQWRGEEQYF.

V and J are TRBV29-1 and TRBJ2-7; TRBD1 might be the D (5 bases). CDR3 length equals 14 residues. Trimming took off 4 bases at V and 2 bases at J, with 15 bases between the two ends. The germline CDR1 and CDR2 sequences are SQVTM and ANQGSEA. For the CDR3, the DNA is TGCAGCGTTGTAATTCAGCAGGGAACCTACGAGCAGTACTTC. As protein: CSVVIQQGTYEQYF.

This clonotype was detected only a few times. This chain links TRBV28 with TRBJ1-1, with D possibly TRBD1 on 6 matching bases. Germline CDR1 reads MDHEN; CDR2 reads SYDVKM. Trimming shortened V by 5 bases and J by 8 bases, and 12 bases separated the two germline ends. This CDR3 region has 12 residues. This chain's CDR3 is CASSRDRREAFF. The CDR3 DNA sequence: TGTGCCAGCAGTCGTGACAGGCGCGAAGCTTTCTTT.

This clonotype was seen more than once but under ten times. The chain links TRBV25-1 to TRBJ2-7; 8 bases are shared with TRBD2. This CDR3 contains 15 residues. After removal of 5 bases from V and 2 bases from J, the junction contained 8 bases not matched to a gene. Germline CDR1 and CDR2: MGHDK and SYGVNS. The CDR3 region is CASSPTSGLPYEQYF. CDR3 bases: TGTGCCAGCAGTCCTACTAGCGGCCTTCCCTACGAGCAGTACTTC.

This clonotype was counted a few times. The CDR3 reads CASSLGLAKNIQYF. For the CDR3, the DNA is TGCGCCAGCAGCTTGGGGCTAGCCAAAAACATTCAGTACTTC. The chain combines TRBV5-1 with TRBJ2-4; D is ambiguous. Trimming took off 0 bases at V and 0 bases at J, with 4 bases between the two ends. CDR3 length: 14 amino acids. Germline assignment: CDR1 SGHRS and CDR2 YFSETQ. Together with reference TRBV5-1 and TRBJ2-4, the CDR3 gives the full variable domain: KAGVTQTPRYLIKTRGQQVTLSCSPISGHRSVSWYQQTPGQGLQFLFEYFSETQRNKGNFPGRFSGRQFSNSRSEMNVSTLELGDSALYLCASSLGLAKNIQYFGAGTRLSVL.